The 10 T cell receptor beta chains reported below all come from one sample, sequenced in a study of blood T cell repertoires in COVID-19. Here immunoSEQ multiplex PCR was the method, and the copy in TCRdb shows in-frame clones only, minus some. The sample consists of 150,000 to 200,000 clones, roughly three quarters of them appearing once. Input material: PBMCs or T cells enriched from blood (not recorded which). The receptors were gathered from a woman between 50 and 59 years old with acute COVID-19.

The CDR3 nucleotides read TGTGCCAGCAGTGCCCTAGGGGTCACCGGGGAGCTGTTTTTT. Its translation: CASSALGVTGELFF. V gene TRBV2 combines with J gene TRBJ2-2; D may be TRBD1 (5 bases). Trimming took off 4 bases at V and 4 bases at J, with 10 bases between the two ends. Germline CDR1 and CDR2: SNHLY and FYNNEI. CDR3 size: 14 residues.

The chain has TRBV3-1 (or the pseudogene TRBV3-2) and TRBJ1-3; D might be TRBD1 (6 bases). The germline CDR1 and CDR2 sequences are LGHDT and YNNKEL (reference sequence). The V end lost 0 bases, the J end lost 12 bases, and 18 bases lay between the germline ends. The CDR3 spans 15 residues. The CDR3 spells CASSQEPNREWGIYF. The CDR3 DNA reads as TGTGCCAGCAGCCAAGAACCGAACAGGGAATGGGGCATATATTTT.

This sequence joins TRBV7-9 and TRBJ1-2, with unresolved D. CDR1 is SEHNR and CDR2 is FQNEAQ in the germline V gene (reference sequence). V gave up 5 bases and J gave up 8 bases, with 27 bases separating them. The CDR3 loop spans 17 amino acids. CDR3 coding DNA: TGTGCCAGCAGCCAACACTTAATGGGTTGGACTGCCTCCGGCTACACCTTC. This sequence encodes CASSQHLMGWTASGYTF. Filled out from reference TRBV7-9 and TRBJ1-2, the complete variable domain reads DTGVSQNPRHKITKRGQNVTFRCDPISEHNRLYWYRQTLGQGPEFLTYFQNEAQLEKSRLLSDRFSAERPKGSFSTLEIQRTEQGDSAMYLCASSQHLMGWTASGYTFGSGTRLTVV.

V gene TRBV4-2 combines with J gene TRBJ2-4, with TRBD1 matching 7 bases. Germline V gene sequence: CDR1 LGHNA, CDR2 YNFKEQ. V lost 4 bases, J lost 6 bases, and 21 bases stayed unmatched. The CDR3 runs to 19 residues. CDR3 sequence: CASSRNAGTAVGGGNIQYF. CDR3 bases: TGTGCCAGCAGCCGGAACGCCGGGACAGCCGTAGGAGGAGGAAACATTCAGTACTTC.

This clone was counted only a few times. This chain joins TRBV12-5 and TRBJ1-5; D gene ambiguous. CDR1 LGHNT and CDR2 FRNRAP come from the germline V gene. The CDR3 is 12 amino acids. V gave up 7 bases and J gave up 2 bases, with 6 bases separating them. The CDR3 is CASAMGNQPQHF. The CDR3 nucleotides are TGTGCTAGTGCTATGGGCAATCAGCCCCAGCATTTT.

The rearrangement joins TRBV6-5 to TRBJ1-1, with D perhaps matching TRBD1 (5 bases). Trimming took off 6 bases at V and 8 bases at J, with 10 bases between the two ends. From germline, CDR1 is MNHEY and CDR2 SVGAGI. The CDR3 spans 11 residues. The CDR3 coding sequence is TGTGCCAGCAGCCCAGGGAAAGAAGCTTTCTTT. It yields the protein CASSPGKEAFF.

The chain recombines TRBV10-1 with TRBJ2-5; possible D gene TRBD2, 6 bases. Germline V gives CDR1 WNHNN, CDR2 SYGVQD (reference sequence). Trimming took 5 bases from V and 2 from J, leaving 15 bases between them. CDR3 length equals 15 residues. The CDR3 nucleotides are TGCGCCAGCAGTAAAGATGGGGGGAGGCAAGAGACCCAGTACTTC. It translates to CASSKDGGRQETQYF.

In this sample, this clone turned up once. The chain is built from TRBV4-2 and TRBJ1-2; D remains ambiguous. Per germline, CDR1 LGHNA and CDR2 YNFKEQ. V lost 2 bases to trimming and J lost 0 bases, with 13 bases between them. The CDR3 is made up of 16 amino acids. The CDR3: CASSQLLTTTNYGYTF. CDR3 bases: TGTGCCAGCAGCCAACTTTTGACAACGACTAACTATGGCTACACCTTC.

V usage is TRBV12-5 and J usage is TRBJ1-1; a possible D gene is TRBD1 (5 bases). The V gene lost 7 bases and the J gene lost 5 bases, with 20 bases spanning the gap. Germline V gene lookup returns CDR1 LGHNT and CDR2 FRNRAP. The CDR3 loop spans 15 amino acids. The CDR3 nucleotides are TGTGCTAGTGCCCCCTCCAGCGGGGGAGGAACTGAAGCTTTCTTT. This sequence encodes CASAPSSGGGTEAFF.

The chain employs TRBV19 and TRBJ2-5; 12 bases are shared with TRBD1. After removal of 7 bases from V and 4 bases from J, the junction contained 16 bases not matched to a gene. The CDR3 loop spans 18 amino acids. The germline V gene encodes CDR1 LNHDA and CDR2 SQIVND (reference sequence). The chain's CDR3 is CASKGAVRDRGRRETQYF. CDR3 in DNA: TGTGCCAGTAAGGGGGCCGTTAGGGACAGGGGGCGGCGAGAGACCCAGTACTTC. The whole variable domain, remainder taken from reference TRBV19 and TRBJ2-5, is DGGITQSPKYLFRKEGQNVTLSCEQNLNHDAMYWYRQDPGQGLRLIYYSQIVNDFQKGDIAEGYSVSREKKESFPLTVTSAQKNPTAFYLCASKGAVRDRGRRETQYFGPGTRLLVL.